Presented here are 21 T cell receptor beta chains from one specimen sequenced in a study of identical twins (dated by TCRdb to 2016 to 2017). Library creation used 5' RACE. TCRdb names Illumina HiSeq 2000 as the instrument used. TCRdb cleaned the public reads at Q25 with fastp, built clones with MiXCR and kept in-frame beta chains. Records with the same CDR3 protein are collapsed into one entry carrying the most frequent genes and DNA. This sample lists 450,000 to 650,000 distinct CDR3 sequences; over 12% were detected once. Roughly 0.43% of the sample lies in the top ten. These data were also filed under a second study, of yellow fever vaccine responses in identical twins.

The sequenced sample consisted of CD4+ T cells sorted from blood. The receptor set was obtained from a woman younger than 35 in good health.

The CDR3 DNA follows: TGCAGTGCTACAACTAGCGGACTGAACACCGGGGAGCTGTTTTTT. This encodes CSATTSGLNTGELFF. This sequence joins TRBV20-1 and TRBJ2-2; the match to TRBD2 covers 8 bases. Germline values: CDR1 DFQATT, CDR2 SNEGSKA (reference sequence). CDR3 length: 15 residues. With V trimmed by 4 bases and J by 1 base, 5 bases remained unmatched.

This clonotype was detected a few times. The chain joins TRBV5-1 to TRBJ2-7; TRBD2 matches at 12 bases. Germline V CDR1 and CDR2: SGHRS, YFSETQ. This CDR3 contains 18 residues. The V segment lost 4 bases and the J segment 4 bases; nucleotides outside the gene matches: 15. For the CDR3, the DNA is TGCGCCAGCAGCCCTCAAGCTAGCGGGAGGGCCTCATCGTACGAGCAGTACTTC. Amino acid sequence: CASSPQASGRASSYEQYF.

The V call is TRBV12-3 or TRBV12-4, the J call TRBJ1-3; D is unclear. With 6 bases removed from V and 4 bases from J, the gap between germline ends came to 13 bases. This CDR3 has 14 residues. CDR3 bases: TGTGCCAGCAGGACTATTTCGGACGGAAACACCATATATTTT. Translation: CASRTISDGNTIYF.

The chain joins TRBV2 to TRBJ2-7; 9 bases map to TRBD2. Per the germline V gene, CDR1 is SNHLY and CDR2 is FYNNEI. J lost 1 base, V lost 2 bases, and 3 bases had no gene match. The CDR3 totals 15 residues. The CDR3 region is CASSETLAGSYEQYF. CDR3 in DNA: TGTGCCAGCAGTGAAACGCTAGCGGGATCCTACGAGCAGTACTTC.

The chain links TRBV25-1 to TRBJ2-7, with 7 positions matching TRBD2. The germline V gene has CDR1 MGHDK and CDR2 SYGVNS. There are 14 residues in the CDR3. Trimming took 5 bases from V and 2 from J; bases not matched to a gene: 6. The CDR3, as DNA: TGTGCCAGCAGTTCGGGCGGGAGTACCTACGAGCAGTACTTC. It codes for CASSSGGSTYEQYF.

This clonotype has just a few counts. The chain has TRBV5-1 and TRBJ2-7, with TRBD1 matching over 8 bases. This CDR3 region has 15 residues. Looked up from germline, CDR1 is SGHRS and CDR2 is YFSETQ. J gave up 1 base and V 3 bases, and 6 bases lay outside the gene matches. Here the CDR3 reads CASSSWTGPSYEQYF. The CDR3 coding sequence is TGCGCCAGCAGCTCCTGGACAGGGCCTTCCTACGAGCAGTACTTC. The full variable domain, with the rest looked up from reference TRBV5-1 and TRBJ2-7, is KAGVTQTPRYLIKTRGQQVTLSCSPISGHRSVSWYQQTPGQGLQFLFEYFSETQRNKGNFPGRFSGRQFSNSRSEMNVSTLELGDSALYLCASSSWTGPSYEQYFGPGTRLTVT.

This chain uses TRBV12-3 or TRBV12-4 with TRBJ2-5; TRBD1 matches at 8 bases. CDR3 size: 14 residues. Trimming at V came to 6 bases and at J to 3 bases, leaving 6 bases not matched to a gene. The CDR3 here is CASRKGQGKETQYF. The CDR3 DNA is TGTGCCAGCAGGAAAGGACAGGGTAAAGAGACCCAGTACTTC.

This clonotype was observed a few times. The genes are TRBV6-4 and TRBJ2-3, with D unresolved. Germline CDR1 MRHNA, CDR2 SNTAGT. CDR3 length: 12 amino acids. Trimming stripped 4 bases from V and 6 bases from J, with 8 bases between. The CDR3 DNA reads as TGTGCCAGCAGTGCAGCCCTTGATACGCAGTATTTT. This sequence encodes CASSAALDTQYF.

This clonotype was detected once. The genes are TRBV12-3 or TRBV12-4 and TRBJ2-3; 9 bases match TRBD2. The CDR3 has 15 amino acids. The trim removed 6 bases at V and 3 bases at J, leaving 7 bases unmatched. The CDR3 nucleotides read TGTGCCAGCAGAAAGAATAGCGGGAGTACAGATACGCAGTATTTT. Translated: CASRKNSGSTDTQYF.

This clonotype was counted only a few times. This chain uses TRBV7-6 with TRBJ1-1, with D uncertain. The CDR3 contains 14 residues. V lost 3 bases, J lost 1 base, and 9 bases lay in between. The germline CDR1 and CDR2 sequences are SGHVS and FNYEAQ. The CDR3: CASSFTDQNTEAFF. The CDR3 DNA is TGTGCCAGCAGCTTTACCGACCAGAACACTGAAGCTTTCTTT.

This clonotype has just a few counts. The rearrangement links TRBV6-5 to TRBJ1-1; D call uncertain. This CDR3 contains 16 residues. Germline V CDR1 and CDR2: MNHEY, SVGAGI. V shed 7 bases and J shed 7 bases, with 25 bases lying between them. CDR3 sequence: CASNFIRELASREAFF. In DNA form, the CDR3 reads TGTGCCAGCAATTTCATCCGGGAACTTGCATCACGTGAAGCTTTCTTT.

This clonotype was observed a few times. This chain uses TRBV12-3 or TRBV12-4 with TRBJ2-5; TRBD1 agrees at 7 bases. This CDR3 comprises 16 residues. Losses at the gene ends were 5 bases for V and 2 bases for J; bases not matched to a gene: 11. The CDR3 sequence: CASSTGDRAPQETQYF. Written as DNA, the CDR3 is TGTGCCAGCAGTACCGGAGACAGGGCCCCACAAGAGACCCAGTACTTC.

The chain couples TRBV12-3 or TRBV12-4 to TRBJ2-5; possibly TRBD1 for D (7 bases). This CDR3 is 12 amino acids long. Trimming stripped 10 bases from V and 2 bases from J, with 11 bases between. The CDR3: CATAGQQETQYF. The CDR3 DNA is TGTGCCACCGCGGGACAGCAAGAGACCCAGTACTTC.

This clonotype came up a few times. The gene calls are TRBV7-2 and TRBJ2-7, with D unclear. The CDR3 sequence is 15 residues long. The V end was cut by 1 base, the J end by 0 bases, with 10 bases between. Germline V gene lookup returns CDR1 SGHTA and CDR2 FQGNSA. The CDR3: CASSLVGEISYEQYF. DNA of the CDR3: TGTGCCAGCAGCTTAGTTGGTGAGATCTCCTACGAGCAGTACTTC.

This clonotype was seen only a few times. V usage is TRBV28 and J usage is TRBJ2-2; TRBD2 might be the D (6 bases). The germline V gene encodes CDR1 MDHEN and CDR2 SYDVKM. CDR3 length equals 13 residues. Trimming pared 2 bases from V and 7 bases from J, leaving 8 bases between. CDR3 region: CASSLIGSGELFF. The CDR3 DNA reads TGTGCCAGCAGTTTAATCGGGAGCGGGGAGCTGTTTTTT. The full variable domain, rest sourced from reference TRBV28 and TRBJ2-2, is DVKVTQSSRYLVKRTGEKVFLECVQDMDHENMFWYRQDPGLGLRLIYFSYDVKMKEKGDIPEGYSVSREKKERFSLILESASTNQTSMYLCASSLIGSGELFFGEGSRLTVL.

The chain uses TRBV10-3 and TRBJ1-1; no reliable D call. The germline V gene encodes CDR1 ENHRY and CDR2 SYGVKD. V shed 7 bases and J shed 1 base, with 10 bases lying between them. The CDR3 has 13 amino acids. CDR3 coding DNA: TGTGCCATCACCCTAGGAGAGAACACTGAAGCTTTCTTT. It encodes CAITLGENTEAFF.

The CDR3 DNA reads TGTGCCAGCAGCCAGCAGGCCCCCACTGAAGCTTTCTTT. It encodes CASSQQAPTEAFF. The rearrangement links TRBV5-5 to TRBJ1-1; D not certain. The ends were cut back, 4 bases at V and 4 bases at J, with 11 bases in the middle. Germline lookup yields CDR1 SGHKS and CDR2 YYEKEE (reference sequence). The CDR3 loop spans 13 amino acids.

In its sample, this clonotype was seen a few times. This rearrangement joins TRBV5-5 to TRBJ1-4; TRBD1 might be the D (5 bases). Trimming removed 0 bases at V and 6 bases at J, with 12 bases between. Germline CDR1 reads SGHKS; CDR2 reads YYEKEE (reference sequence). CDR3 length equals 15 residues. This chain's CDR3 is CASSLAPGLDEKLFF. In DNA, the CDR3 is TGTGCCAGCAGCTTGGCCCCGGGACTGGATGAAAAACTGTTTTTT. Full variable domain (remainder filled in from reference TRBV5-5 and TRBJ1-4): DAGVTQSPTHLIKTRGQQVTLRCSPISGHKSVSWYQQVLGQGPQFIFQYYEKEERGRGNFPDRFSARQFPNYSSELNVNALLLGDSALYLCASSLAPGLDEKLFFGSGTQLSVL.

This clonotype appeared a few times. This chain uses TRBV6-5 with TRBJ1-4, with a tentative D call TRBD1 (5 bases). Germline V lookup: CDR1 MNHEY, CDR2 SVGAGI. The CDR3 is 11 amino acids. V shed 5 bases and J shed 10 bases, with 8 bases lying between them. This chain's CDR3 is CASSAGGKLFF. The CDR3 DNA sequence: TGTGCCAGCAGTGCGGGGGGAAAACTGTTTTTT.

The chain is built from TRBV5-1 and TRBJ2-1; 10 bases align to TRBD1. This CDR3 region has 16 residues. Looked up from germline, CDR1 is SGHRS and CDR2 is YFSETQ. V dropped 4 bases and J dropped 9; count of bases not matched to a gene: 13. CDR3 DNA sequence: TGCGCCAGCAGCACCGGGACAGGGGACAAGTCGGGTGAGCAGTTCTTC. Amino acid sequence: CASSTGTGDKSGEQFF.

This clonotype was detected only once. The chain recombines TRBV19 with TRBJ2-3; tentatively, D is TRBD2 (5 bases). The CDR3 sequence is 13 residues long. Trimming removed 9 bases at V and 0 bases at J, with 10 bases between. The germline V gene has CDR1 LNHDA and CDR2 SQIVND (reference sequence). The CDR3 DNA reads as TGTGCCAGCGGGGTAACTAGCACAGATACGCAGTATTTT. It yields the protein CASGVTSTDTQYF.